This T cell receptor (beta chain) was captured by sequencing in a study of Ad26.COV2.S vaccination and SARS-CoV-2 variants. Germline V gene sequence: CDR1 GTSNPN, CDR2 SVGIG (reference sequence). V shed 0 bases and J shed 4 bases, with 13 bases lying between them. This CDR3 is 15 amino acids long. Data came from immunoSEQ multiplex PCR; TCRdb stores just in-frame clones and leaves some out. In the table there are roughly 510,000 clones, around 90% of which are singletons. This sample's treatment: approximately 18 received Ad26.COV2.S at low or high dose, single or two shots; a few received placebo; per-sample allocation not given. The investigators took samples on day 63 after the first vaccine or placebo injection.

The source was peripheral blood, collected in a trial of Ad26.COV2.S vaccine versus placebo. The gene calls are TRBV30 and TRBJ1-5, with TRBD1 as a possible D gene (5 bases). The clonotype comes from a person aged 18-60 years who received the Ad26.COV2.S COVID-19 vaccine or a placebo. The CDR3 protein is CAWSVGARGNQPQHF. CDR3 bases: TGTGCCTGGAGTGTTGGCGCGAGGGGTAATCAGCCCCAGCATTTT.